One sample yielded the 6 T cell receptor beta chains listed below, sequenced in a study of T-cell memory formation after mild COVID-19. Each CDR3 protein gets one entry after TCRdb re-called the 5' RACE reads with MiXCR. Of 350,000 to 450,000 distinct CDR3 sequences in the sample, 20% were seen once. Specimen: PBMCs or a T cell subset sorted from them (not recorded which). The receptors originated from an adult woman who had mild COVID-19 (a few samples of this study predate the infection). Cell type and time point are not known.

V and J are TRBV7-9 and TRBJ2-7; a possible D gene is TRBD1 (6 bases). Trimming took 4 bases from V and 2 from J, leaving 18 bases between them. Germline V gene sequence: CDR1 SEHNR, CDR2 FQNEAQ (reference sequence). This CDR3 has 16 amino acids. This CDR3 is CASSSTDRITAYEQYF. CDR3 bases: TGTGCCAGCAGCTCGACTGACAGGATAACCGCCTACGAGCAGTACTTC.

The J gene is TRBJ2-1, the V gene TRBV5-1; TRBD2 is a possible D gene (5 bases). The CDR3 runs 15 residues. Germline V gene sequence: CDR1 SGHRS, CDR2 YFSETQ. The V and J ends lost 1 base and 3 bases respectively, with 11 bases between them. The CDR3 DNA sequence: TGCGCCAGCAGCTTGCTCCTCCGGGACTACAATGAGCAGTTCTTC. Translating gives CASSLLLRDYNEQFF.

The chain recombines TRBV6-6 with TRBJ1-1, with D possibly TRBD1 on 5 matching bases. The CDR3 runs 13 residues. V was clipped by 6 bases and J by 4 bases, with 12 bases between them. Germline V CDR1 and CDR2: MNHNY, SVGAGI (reference sequence). As DNA, the CDR3 is TGTGCCAGCAGCCCCGGGACCCCCACTGAAGCTTTCTTT. This encodes CASSPGTPTEAFF.

There are a few counts of this clonotype. This CDR3 reads CASSRYKGGGPGTDTQYF. CDR3 sequence (DNA): TGTGCCAGCAGCCGATACAAGGGAGGGGGTCCGGGCACAGATACGCAGTATTTT. V gene TRBV7-3 combines with J gene TRBJ2-3, with D possibly TRBD2 on 7 matching bases. The CDR3 runs to 18 residues. V was trimmed by 5 bases and J by 1 base, leaving 22 bases between them. From germline, CDR1 is SGHTA and CDR2 FQGTGA.

This clonotype came up a few times. The DNA for the CDR3 is TGTGCCAGCAGCTTGGGGTCCAGGTATGACACTGAAGCTTTCTTT. It encodes CASSLGSRYDTEAFF. This chain connects TRBV5-5 to TRBJ1-1; no firm D call. This CDR3 is built from 15 residues. Germline values: CDR1 SGHKS, CDR2 YYEKEE (reference sequence). The V and J ends lost 0 bases and 3 bases respectively, with 12 bases between them.

The gene calls are TRBV7-9 and TRBJ2-7; D not certain. V lost 2 bases and J lost 6, with 11 bases in between. The length of the CDR3 is 13 residues. CDR1 SEHNR and CDR2 FQNEAQ come from the germline V gene (reference sequence). The CDR3 DNA sequence: TGTGCCAGCAGCTTAAGTACCCGCGGCGAGCAGTACTTC. This gives the protein CASSLSTRGEQYF.